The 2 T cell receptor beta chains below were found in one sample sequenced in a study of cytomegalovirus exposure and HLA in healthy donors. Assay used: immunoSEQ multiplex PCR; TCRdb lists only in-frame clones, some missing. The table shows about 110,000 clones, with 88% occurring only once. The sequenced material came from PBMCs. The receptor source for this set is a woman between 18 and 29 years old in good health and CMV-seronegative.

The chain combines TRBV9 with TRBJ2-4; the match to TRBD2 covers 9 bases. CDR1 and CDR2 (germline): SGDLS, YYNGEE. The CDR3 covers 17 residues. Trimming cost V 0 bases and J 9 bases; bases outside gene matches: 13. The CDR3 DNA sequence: TGTGCCAGCAGCGTAGGAGCGGGAGGTCCCGGGAGGGGCATTCAGTACTTC. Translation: CASSVGAGGPGRGIQYF.

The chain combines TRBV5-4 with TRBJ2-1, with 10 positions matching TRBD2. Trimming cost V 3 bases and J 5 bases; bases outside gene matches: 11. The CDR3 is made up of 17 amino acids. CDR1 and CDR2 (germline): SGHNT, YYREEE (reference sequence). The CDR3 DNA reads TGTGCCAGCAGCTCGGGGGGTCTAGCGGGAGTACACAATGAGCAGTTCTTC. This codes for CASSSGGLAGVHNEQFF.